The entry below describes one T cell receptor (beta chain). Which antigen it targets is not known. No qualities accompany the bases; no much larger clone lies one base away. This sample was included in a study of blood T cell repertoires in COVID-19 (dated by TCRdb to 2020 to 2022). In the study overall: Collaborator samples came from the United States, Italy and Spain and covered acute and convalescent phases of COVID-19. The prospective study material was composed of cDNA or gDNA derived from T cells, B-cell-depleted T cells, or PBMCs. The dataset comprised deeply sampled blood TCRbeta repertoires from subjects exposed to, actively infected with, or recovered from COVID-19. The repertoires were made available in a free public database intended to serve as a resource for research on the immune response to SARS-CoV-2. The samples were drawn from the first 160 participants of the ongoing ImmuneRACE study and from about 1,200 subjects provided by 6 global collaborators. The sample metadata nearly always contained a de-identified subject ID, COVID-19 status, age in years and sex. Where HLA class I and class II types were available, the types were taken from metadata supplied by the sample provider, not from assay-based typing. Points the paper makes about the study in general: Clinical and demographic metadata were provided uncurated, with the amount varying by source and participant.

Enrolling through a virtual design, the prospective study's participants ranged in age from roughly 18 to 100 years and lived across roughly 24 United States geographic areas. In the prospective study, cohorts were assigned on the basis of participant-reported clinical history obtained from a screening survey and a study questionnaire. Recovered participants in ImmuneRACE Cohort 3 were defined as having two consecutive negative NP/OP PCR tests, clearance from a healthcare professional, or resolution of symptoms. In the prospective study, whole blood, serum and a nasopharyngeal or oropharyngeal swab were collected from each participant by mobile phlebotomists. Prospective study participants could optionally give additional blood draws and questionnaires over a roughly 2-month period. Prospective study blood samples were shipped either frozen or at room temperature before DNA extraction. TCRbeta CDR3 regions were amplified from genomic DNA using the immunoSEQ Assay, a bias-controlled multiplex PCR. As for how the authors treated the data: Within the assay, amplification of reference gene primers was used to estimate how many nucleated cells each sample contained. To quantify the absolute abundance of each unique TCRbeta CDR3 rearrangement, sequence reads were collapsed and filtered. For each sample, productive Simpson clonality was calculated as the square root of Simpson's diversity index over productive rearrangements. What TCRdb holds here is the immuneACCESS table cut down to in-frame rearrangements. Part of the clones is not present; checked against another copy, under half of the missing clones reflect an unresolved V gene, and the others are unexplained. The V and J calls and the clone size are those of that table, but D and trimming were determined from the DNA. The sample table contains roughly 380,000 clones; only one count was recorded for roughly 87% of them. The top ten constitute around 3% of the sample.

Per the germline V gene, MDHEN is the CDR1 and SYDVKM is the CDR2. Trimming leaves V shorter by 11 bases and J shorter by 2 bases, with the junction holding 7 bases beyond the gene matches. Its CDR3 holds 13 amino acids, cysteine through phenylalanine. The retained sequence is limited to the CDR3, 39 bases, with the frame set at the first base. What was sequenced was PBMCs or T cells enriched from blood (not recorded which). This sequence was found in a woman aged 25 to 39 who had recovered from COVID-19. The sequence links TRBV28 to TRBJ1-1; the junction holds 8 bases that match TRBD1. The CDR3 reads CALSTGVNTEAFF. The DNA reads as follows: TGTGCCTTATCGACAGGGGTAAACACTGAAGCTTTCTTT. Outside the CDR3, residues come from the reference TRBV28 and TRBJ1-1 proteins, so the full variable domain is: DVKVTQSSRYLVKRTGEKVFLECVQDMDHENMFWYRQDPGLGLRLIYFSYDVKMKEKGDIPEGYSVSREKKERFSLILESASTNQTSMYLCALSTGVNTEAFFGQGTRLTVV.